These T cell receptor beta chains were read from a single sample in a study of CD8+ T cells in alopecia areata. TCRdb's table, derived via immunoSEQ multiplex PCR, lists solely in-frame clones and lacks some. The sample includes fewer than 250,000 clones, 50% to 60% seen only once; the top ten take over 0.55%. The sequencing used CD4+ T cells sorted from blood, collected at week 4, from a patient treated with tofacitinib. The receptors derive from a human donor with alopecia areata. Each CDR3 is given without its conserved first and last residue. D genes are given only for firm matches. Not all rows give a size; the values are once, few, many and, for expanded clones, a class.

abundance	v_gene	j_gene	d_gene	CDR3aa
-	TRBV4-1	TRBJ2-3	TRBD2	ASSQDSSGSSLLTQY
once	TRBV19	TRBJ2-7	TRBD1	ASTDRGQKQY
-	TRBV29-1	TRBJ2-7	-	SVDSGQGGYEQY
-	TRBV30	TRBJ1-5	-	AWNQGRSGQPQH
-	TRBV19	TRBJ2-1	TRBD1	ASSKGQGRYNEQF
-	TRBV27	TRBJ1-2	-	ASGIRFYGYT
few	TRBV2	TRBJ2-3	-	ASRSEVGTDTQY
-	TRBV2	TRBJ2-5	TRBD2	ASRLAGETQY
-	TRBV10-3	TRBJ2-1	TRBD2	AIGGLAGDNEQF
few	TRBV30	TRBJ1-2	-	AWSVRIRLDPGGYT
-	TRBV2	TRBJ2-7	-	ASSGRGYEQY
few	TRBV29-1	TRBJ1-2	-	SVGPGAYGYT
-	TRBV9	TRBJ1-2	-	ASSRDTYGYT
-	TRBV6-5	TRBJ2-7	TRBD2	ASSKESGTSLEQY
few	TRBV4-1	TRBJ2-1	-	ASSPRLPRSYNEQF
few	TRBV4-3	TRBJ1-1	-	ASSLTGNTEAF
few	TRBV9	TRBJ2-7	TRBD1	ASSTGTGGHEQY
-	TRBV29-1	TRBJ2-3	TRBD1	SVTGPSTDTQY
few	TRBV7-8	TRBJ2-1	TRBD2	ASSLTRAGVVNEQF
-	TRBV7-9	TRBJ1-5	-	ASSLGHQPQH
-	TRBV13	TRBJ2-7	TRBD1	ASSFSDGQVYEQY
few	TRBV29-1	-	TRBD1	SVRQGTEQY
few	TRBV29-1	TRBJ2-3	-	SGKTATDTQY
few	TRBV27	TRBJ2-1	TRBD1	ASCYRDRSNNEQF
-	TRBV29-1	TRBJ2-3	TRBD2	SVEKRGGRAADTQY
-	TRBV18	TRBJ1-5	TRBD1	ASSGDRGNQPQH
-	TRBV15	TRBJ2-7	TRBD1	ATSRKGQGGTRDEQY
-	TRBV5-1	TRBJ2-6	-	ASRGSGANVLT
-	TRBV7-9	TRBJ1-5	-	ASGTGAGGSNQPQH
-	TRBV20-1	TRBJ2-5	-	SARFGETQY
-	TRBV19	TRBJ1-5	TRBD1	ASSDPDRGGNQPQH
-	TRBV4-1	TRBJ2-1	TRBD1	ASRQTGGHEQF
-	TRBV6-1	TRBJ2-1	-	ASESFTAYNEQF
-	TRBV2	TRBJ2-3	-	ASSLLGDKSTDTQY
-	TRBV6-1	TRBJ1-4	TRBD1	ASSESHPLSSTGETEKLF
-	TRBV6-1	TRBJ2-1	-	ASSELQGSVGRNEQF
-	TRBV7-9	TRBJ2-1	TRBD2	ASSTTGTRSGDEQF
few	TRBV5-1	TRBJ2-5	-	ASSPRTGQETQY
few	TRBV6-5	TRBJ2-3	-	ASSYDLGRDTQY
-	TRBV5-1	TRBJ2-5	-	ASSYGYGTDQETQY
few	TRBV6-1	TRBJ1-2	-	ASSYGLGYT
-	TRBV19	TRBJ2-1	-	ASSSRGNEQF
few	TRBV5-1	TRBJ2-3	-	ASSLRTGGPDTQY
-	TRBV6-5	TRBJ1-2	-	ASKLGASDYGYT
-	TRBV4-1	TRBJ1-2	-	ASSQGSQEGHYGYT
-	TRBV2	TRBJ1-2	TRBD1	ASGTGLTAGYT
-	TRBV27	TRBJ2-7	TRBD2	ASSHTRGGEQY
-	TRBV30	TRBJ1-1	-	ALKIHKETEAF
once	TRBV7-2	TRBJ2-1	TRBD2	ASSLTREGGKF
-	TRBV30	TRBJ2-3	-	AWSGDLDTQY